This T cell receptor (beta chain) originates from a study of blood T cells in healthy people across ages. A second roughly 6 to 11 cycle PCR used barcoded and J-beta primers. A template-switch adaptor containing 12 random nucleotides labeled each cDNA molecule. One entry per CDR3 protein results from TCRdb running MiXCR on the 5' RACE reads. Altogether around 1,000,000 distinct CDR3 sequences are present, roughly 24% being singletons, with the ten largest covering around 0.75%. Isolated PBMCs totaled at least 6.5 million in each sample. Germline-derived CDR1 and CDR2 are SGHAT and FQNNGV. This CDR3 comprises 13 residues. V gave up 5 bases and J gave up 9 bases; unmatched junction bases: 6. A further study also used this sample, focusing on T cells of mothers and their children.

The genes are TRBV11-2 and TRBJ2-1; 8 bases align to TRBD2. Sample: blood. The TCR comes from a girl aged 2 to 9 in good health. In DNA, the CDR3 is TGTGCCAGCAGCCCCACTAGCGGCGGTGAGCAGTTCTTC. Translation: CASSPTSGGEQFF.